This TCR beta chain emerged from a study of T cell responses to AZD1222 COVID-19 vaccine. The table came from immunoSEQ multiplex PCR; TCRdb's copy has only in-frame clones and leaves some out. The repertoire has 140,000 to 150,000 clones, 85% to 90% of them found once; the top ten carry 5.1%. Second doses that came at about 4 or about 12 weeks were put together. The CDR3 spans 13 residues. Germline V CDR1 and CDR2: KGHSH, LQKENI. V lost 4 bases and J lost 2, with 6 bases in between. On this clone: The sample has other DNA sequences that encode this CDR3 too.

This specimen consisted of peripheral blood, obtained 28 days after the second AZD1222 dose. This sequence joins TRBV18 and TRBJ1-3; D call uncertain. This TCR came from an adult who received the AZD1222 COVID-19 vaccine. This CDR3 is CASSREAGNTIYF. The CDR3 DNA is TGTGCCAGCTCACGGGAAGCTGGAAACACCATATATTTT.